This entry concerns a single TCR beta chain. The antigen is not known. Sample-barcoded 5' priming and a J-beta primer mix drove a second PCR of roughly 6 to 12 cycles. The template-switch adaptor, which had 12 random nucleotides, put a tag on each cDNA molecule. TCRdb passed the 5' RACE reads through MiXCR, listing each CDR3 protein once. The top ten clones hold 20% to 25% of a sample with about 970,000 distinct CDR3 sequences, 45% to 60% of them seen once. Every donor gave around 10 milliliters of peripheral blood. The data are from a study of blood T cells in healthy people across ages. With 4 bases clipped from V and 10 bases from J, the junction kept 4 bases outside the gene matches. There are 13 residues in the CDR3. Study-level points and caveats: PBMCs went unsorted, and a conclusive naive versus antigen-experienced comparison was therefore prevented. TCR beta diversity tracked closely with naive T cell percentage.

The sequence came from a woman aged 55-70 years in good health. The source material was blood. This rearrangement joins TRBV12-3 or TRBV12-4 to TRBJ2-1; TRBD1 aligns across 10 bases. CDR3 loop: CASSWGTGAEQFF. CDR3 DNA sequence: TGTGCCAGCAGTTGGGGGACAGGGGCCGAGCAGTTCTTC.